Listed here are 27 T cell receptor beta chains from one sample, sequenced in a study of response to subunit inactivated influenza vaccine. One entry per CDR3 protein results from TCRdb running MiXCR on the RT-PCR reads. The repertoire holds under 500,000 distinct CDR3 sequences, with 9.5% to 12% as singletons. Material: PBMCs from blood, obtained more than 35 days after vaccination. The receptor set was obtained from a man between 50 and 59 years old who received an inactivated influenza vaccine.

The chain has TRBV7-2 and TRBJ2-1, with D possibly matching TRBD2 (5 bases). The CDR3 sequence is 14 residues long. Trimming removed 1 base at V and 7 bases at J, with 11 bases between. Germline lookup yields CDR1 SGHTA and CDR2 FQGNSA. CDR3 coding DNA: TGTGCCAGCAGCTTAGGGCCACGGGATAATGAGCAGTTCTTC. Its protein is CASSLGPRDNEQFF.

V usage is TRBV4-2 and J usage is TRBJ2-1; D is possibly TRBD2 (5 bases). Germline V gives CDR1 LGHNA, CDR2 YNFKEQ. The CDR3 length is 17 residues. V gave up 0 bases and J gave up 4 bases, with 16 bases separating them. For the CDR3, the DNA is TGTGCCAGCAGCCAAGATGAGGGCAGCCGGCGATACAATGAGCAGTTCTTC. It translates to CASSQDEGSRRYNEQFF.

This clonotype was detected a few times. The V and J genes are TRBV24-1 and TRBJ1-1; D remains unclear. The V gene lost 0 bases and the J gene lost 9 bases, with 16 bases spanning the gap. Germline V CDR1 and CDR2: KGHDR, SFDVKD. The CDR3 is 15 amino acids. The CDR3 coding sequence is TGTGCCACCAGTGATTTGCCCGGGGAGGGAACCAAAGCTTTCTTT. Translated, it gives CATSDLPGEGTKAFF.

This clonotype was counted between two and nine times. The rearrangement joins TRBV7-9 to TRBJ1-2; 9 positions match TRBD1. The ends lost 4 bases at V and 5 bases at J; junction bases unmatched: 11. Germline V CDR1 and CDR2: SEHNR, FQNEAQ (reference sequence). CDR3 length: 16 amino acids. CDR3 bases: TGTGCCAGCAGCTCGTCAACAGGGGGCGAAAAGTATGGCTACACCTTC. As protein: CASSSSTGGEKYGYTF.

This clonotype has ten or more counts. CDR3 residues: CGLGGGLLETQYF. The CDR3 nucleotides are TGCGGTTTGGGGGGAGGGTTACTGGAGACCCAGTACTTC. This chain joins TRBV29-1 and TRBJ2-5; the match to TRBD2 covers 7 bases. Germline assignment: CDR1 SQVTM and CDR2 ANQGSEA. The CDR3 extends over 13 amino acids.

The chain employs TRBV7-2 and TRBJ2-2; 7 bases fit TRBD1. The CDR3 contains 15 residues. Germline V gives CDR1 SGHTA, CDR2 FQGNSA. V lost 5 bases and J lost 7; bases outside the gene matches: 10. CDR3 sequence (DNA): TGTGCCAGCAGCCTAAGGACAGGAGCCGGCGGGGAGCTGTTTTTT. Residues: CASSLRTGAGGELFF. The full variable domain, in which reference TRBV7-2 and TRBJ2-2 provide the parts outside the CDR3, is GAGVSQSPSNKVTEKGKDVELRCDPISGHTALYWYRQSLGQGLEFLIYFQGNSAPDKSGLPSDRFSAERTGGSVSTLTIQRTQQEDSAVYLCASSLRTGAGGELFFGEGSRLTVL.

This chain joins TRBV6-2 or TRBV6-3 and TRBJ1-2; TRBD1 matches 7 bases. Trimming removed 10 bases from V and 5 bases from J; junction bases left unmatched: 7. The CDR3 has 12 residues. Germline V gene lookup returns CDR1 MNHEY and CDR2 SVGEGT. The DNA for the CDR3 is TGTGCCATACTTCAGGGGGAATATGGCTACACCTTC. Protein: CAILQGEYGYTF.

J is TRBJ2-3 and V is TRBV12-3 or TRBV12-4; D is uncertain. V was cut by 4 bases and J by 1 base, with 12 bases left in between. This CDR3 comprises 15 residues. CDR3 bases: TGTGCCAGCAGTTCCAGGTCAATGGGCACAGATACGCAGTATTTT. It codes for CASSSRSMGTDTQYF.

Worth noting for this clonotype: A single base separates this from a much larger clone, so it may be a read error. This chain connects TRBV29-1 to TRBJ1-5; 7 nucleotides line up with TRBD1. The CDR3 loop spans 12 amino acids. Germline CDR1 SQVTM, CDR2 ANQGSEA. V lost 7 bases to trimming and J lost 6 bases; unmatched junction nucleotides: 6. In DNA form, the CDR3 reads TGCAGCGCTGGAGGACAGGCTCAGCCCCAGCATTTT. As protein: CSAGGQAQPQHF.

The rearrangement links TRBV24-1 to TRBJ2-1; D ambiguous. The V gene's germline CDR1 is KGHDR and CDR2 SFDVKD. This CDR3 has 14 residues. V was cut by 5 bases and J by 4 bases, with 11 bases left in between. CDR3 sequence: CATSASLHYNEQFF. The DNA of the CDR3 is TGTGCCACCAGTGCATCCCTCCATTACAATGAGCAGTTCTTC.

This clonotype was seen a few times. The chain uses TRBV20-1 and TRBJ1-1, with D hard to call. The CDR3 is 13 amino acids. Germline lookup yields CDR1 DFQATT and CDR2 SNEGSKA (reference sequence). Trimming took 0 bases from V and 1 from J, leaving 6 bases between them. CDR3 sequence: CSARDWRNTEAFF. The CDR3 region has the DNA TGCAGTGCTAGAGATTGGCGGAACACTGAAGCTTTCTTT.

This clonotype was seen only a few times. DNA of the CDR3: TGCAGTGCCCGGGACAGGGAAAACTATGGCTACACCTTC. This gives the protein CSARDRENYGYTF. The chain joins TRBV20-1 to TRBJ1-2; 9 bases match TRBD1. Germline lookup yields CDR1 DFQATT and CDR2 SNEGSKA (reference sequence). The CDR3 spans 13 residues. V lost 6 bases to trimming and J lost 2 bases; unmatched junction nucleotides: 4.

This clonotype has ten or more counts. The chain combines TRBV19 with TRBJ2-7, with D possibly matching TRBD1 (5 bases). Between the trimmed V and J ends, which lost 2 bases and 3 bases, there was a span of 8 bases. Germline V CDR1 and CDR2: LNHDA, SQIVND (reference sequence). The length of the CDR3 is 13 residues. The CDR3 here is CASSISQVYEQYF. The CDR3 bases are TGTGCCAGTAGTATATCACAGGTCTACGAGCAGTACTTC. The full variable domain, completed using reference TRBV19 and TRBJ2-7, is DGGITQSPKYLFRKEGQNVTLSCEQNLNHDAMYWYRQDPGQGLRLIYYSQIVNDFQKGDIAEGYSVSREKKESFPLTVTSAQKNPTAFYLCASSISQVYEQYFGPGTRLTVT.

This clonotype was counted only a few times. The chain combines TRBV5-1 with TRBJ1-1; the D is unclear. Germline CDR1 and CDR2: SGHRS and YFSETQ. Trimming shortened V by 3 bases and J by 3 bases, and 9 bases separated the two germline ends. This CDR3 is 13 amino acids long. The CDR3: CASSSDLYTEAFF. DNA for the CDR3: TGCGCCAGCAGCTCAGACCTTTACACTGAAGCTTTCTTT.

This clonotype was seen more than once but under ten times. V and J are TRBV20-1 and TRBJ2-3, with D possibly being TRBD2 (6 bases). Germline values: CDR1 DFQATT, CDR2 SNEGSKA (reference sequence). V was trimmed by 3 bases and J by 7 bases, leaving 11 bases between them. This CDR3 spans 12 amino acids. The CDR3 bases are TGCAGTGCTAGGGGACTGGAGTATACGCAGTATTTT. This encodes CSARGLEYTQYF.

DNA of the CDR3: TGTGCCAGCAGCCAAGAATGGCTGCTCAACTCTGGGGCCAACGTCCTGACTTTC. Protein sequence: CASSQEWLLNSGANVLTF. This chain joins TRBV4-2 and TRBJ2-6; D unresolved. This CDR3 comprises 18 residues. From germline, CDR1 is LGHNA and CDR2 YNFKEQ. Trimming took off 0 bases at V and 0 bases at J, with 12 bases between the two ends.

V usage is TRBV6-1 and J usage is TRBJ1-1; D perhaps matches TRBD1 (6 bases). The germline V gene has CDR1 MNHNS and CDR2 SASEGT. V was trimmed by 0 bases and J by 4 bases, leaving 12 bases between them. CDR3 length: 15 residues. CDR3 sequence (DNA): TGTGCCAGCAGTGAAGCGCTGGTAGGGGGCACTGAAGCTTTCTTT. Protein product: CASSEALVGGTEAFF.

The rearrangement uses TRBV6-2 or TRBV6-3 and TRBJ1-2, with no clear D. This CDR3 region has 13 residues. The germline gives CDR1 MNHEY, CDR2 SVGEGT. Deletions cut 2 bases from V and 2 bases from J, with 6 bases between. The CDR3 bases are TGTGCCAGCAGTTACGATATCAACTATGGCTACACCTTC. Amino acids: CASSYDINYGYTF.

Only a few counts were recorded for this clonotype. The J gene is TRBJ2-5, the V gene TRBV5-1; TRBD1 is a possible D gene (6 bases). The CDR3 runs 17 residues. From germline, CDR1 is SGHRS and CDR2 YFSETQ. Between the trimmed V and J ends, which lost 2 bases and 4 bases, there was a span of 21 bases. The chain's CDR3 is CASSFGQPLAGAETQYF. The CDR3 DNA reads TGCGCCAGCAGCTTCGGACAGCCTCTCGCTGGCGCAGAGACCCAGTACTTC.

The chain couples TRBV5-1 to TRBJ2-5; TRBD2 aligns across 9 bases. Germline values: CDR1 SGHRS, CDR2 YFSETQ. The CDR3 has 16 residues. The V gene end was trimmed by 2 bases and the J gene end by 2 bases; junction bases not matched to a gene: 7. CDR3 in amino acids: CASSFGSGGAQETQYF. CDR3 DNA sequence: TGCGCCAGCAGCTTCGGTAGCGGGGGTGCGCAAGAGACCCAGTACTTC.

There are a few counts of this clonotype. The V call is TRBV20-1, the J call TRBJ1-6; the D is unclear. Germline loops: CDR1 DFQATT, CDR2 SNEGSKA (reference sequence). The CDR3 runs 15 residues. Trimming shortened V by 6 bases and J by 7 bases, and 19 bases separated the two germline ends. The chain's CDR3 is CSASREYPRNSPLHF. The CDR3 DNA is TGCAGTGCCAGTCGGGAGTATCCTAGGAATTCACCCCTCCACTTT.

In the case of this clonotype: A read error may be the cause here, since a much bigger clone is one base away. This rearrangement joins TRBV12-3 or TRBV12-4 to TRBJ1-1; D is perhaps TRBD1 (5 bases). The CDR3 runs to 14 residues. CDR3 sequence (DNA): TGTGCCAGCAGTCCGATCGGGACGCGGACTGAACCTTTCTTT. Protein: CASSPIGTRTEPFF.

V gene TRBV20-1 combines with J gene TRBJ1-6; TRBD1 matches 8 bases. Germline lookup yields CDR1 DFQATT and CDR2 SNEGSKA (reference sequence). Trimming at V came to 4 bases and at J to 9 bases, leaving 8 bases not matched to a gene. The CDR3 sequence is 14 residues long. CDR3 DNA: TGCAGTGCTATCTTTGGGACAGGTAGTTCACCCCTCCACTTT. It codes for CSAIFGTGSSPLHF.

The rearrangement links TRBV4-2 to TRBJ1-5; no reliable D call. In germline, CDR1 is LGHNA, CDR2 YNFKEQ. The CDR3 runs to 16 residues. With 6 bases removed from V and 2 bases from J, the gap between germline ends came to 17 bases. CDR3 loop: CASSPSAGDGNQPQHF. Written as DNA, the CDR3 is TGTGCCAGCAGTCCATCCGCAGGAGACGGCAATCAGCCCCAGCATTTT.

This clonotype was detected ten times or more. The chain recombines TRBV5-4 with TRBJ2-4; tentative D call: TRBD1 (5 bases). Germline CDR1 is SGHNT and CDR2 is YYREEE (reference sequence). V gave up 2 bases and J gave up 0 bases, with 12 bases separating them. The CDR3 has 16 amino acids. The CDR3 region is CASSLMTELAKNIQYF. CDR3 DNA sequence: TGTGCCAGCAGCTTAATGACAGAGTTAGCCAAAAACATTCAGTACTTC. The full variable domain, completed using reference TRBV5-4 and TRBJ2-4, is ETGVTQSPTHLIKTRGQQVTLRCSSQSGHNTVSWYQQALGQGPQFIFQYYREEENGRGNFPPRFSGLQFPNYSSELNVNALELDDSALYLCASSLMTELAKNIQYFGAGTRLSVL.

This clonotype was recorded a few times. The chain has TRBV5-1 and TRBJ2-1, with 10 bases identical to TRBD2. Germline CDR1 is SGHRS and CDR2 is YFSETQ. V lost 4 bases to trimming and J lost 9 bases; unmatched junction nucleotides: 10. CDR3 length: 15 amino acids. The CDR3 protein is CASSRSSGREVEQFF. The CDR3 DNA is TGCGCCAGCAGCCGGTCAAGCGGGAGGGAAGTTGAGCAGTTCTTC.

This chain joins TRBV6-2 or TRBV6-3 and TRBJ2-1; the D gene is possibly TRBD2 (5 bases). CDR1 is MNHEY and CDR2 is SVGEGT in the germline V gene. V was pared by 8 bases and J by 0 bases, with 11 bases between. This CDR3 comprises 14 residues. The CDR3 protein is CASSAGNSYNEQFF. The CDR3 region has the DNA TGTGCCAGCTCGGCGGGCAACTCCTACAATGAGCAGTTCTTC.